This is a list of T cell receptor beta chains from one sample in a study of blood T cell repertoires in COVID-19. Profiled with immunoSEQ multiplex PCR; TCRdb holds only in-frame clones, not every one. The sample has 200,000 to 250,000 clones; 87% are singletons. Sequenced input: peripheral blood. Receptor source: a woman aged 18 to 35 who had recovered from COVID-19. CDR3s include the opening cysteine and the closing phenylalanine or tryptophan. A D gene is named only where the DNA matches it firmly. Not every row has a clone size; where given, it reads once, few, many or a size class.

J | size | D | V | CDR3 | DNA
TRBJ2-3 | NA | TRBD1 | TRBV27 | CASSLRTGPTDTQYF | TGTGCCAGCAGTCTAAGGACAGGACCCACAGATACGCAGTATTTT
TRBJ2-3 | few | NA | TRBV25-1 | CASSGTTGLYSGPDTQYF | TGTGCCAGCAGTGGCACTACAGGGCTCTACTCGGGGCCAGATACGCAGTATTTT
TRBJ1-1 | once | TRBD1 | TRBV4-3 | CASSLTGATEAFF | TGCGCCAGCAGCCTAACAGGGGCAACTGAAGCTTTCTTT
TRBJ2-1 | NA | NA | TRBV30 | CAWSTLAEQFF | TGTGCCTGGAGTACCCTAGCGGAGCAGTTCTTC
TRBJ1-4 | NA | TRBD1 | TRBV7-2 | CASSLFWDRGGEKLFF | TGTGCCAGCAGCTTATTTTGGGACAGGGGAGGTGAAAAACTGTTTTTT
TRBJ1-1 | NA | NA | TRBV20-1 | CSASIPGQRNTEAFF | TGCAGTGCTAGTATCCCAGGGCAAAGGAACACTGAAGCTTTCTTT
TRBJ2-1 | NA | TRBD1 | TRBV7-8 | CASIPSGQLYNEQFF | TGTGCCAGCATCCCATCGGGACAGCTTTACAATGAGCAGTTCTTC
TRBJ1-2 | NA | NA | TRBV14 | CASSARGPNYGYTF | TGTGCCAGCAGCGCCAGGGGACCCAACTATGGCTACACCTTC
TRBJ1-5 | NA | NA | TRBV23-1 | CAGLRDYNQPQHF | TGCGCCGGATTAAGGGACTACAATCAGCCCCAGCATTTT
TRBJ1-2 | once | NA | TRBV29-1 | CSVGRGVRGYTF | TGCAGCGTTGGCAGGGGCGTACGTGGCTACACCTTC
TRBJ2-1 | NA | NA | TRBV3-1/TRBV3-2 | CASSQGADIQFF | TGTGCCAGCAGCCAAGGAGCGGATATTCAGTTCTTC
TRBJ2-4 | NA | TRBD1 | TRBV19 | CASKTQGNIQYF | TGTGCCAGTAAAACACAGGGGAACATTCAGTACTTC
TRBJ1-5 | NA | TRBD1 | TRBV7-2 | CASSSWTGDNQPQHF | TGTGCCAGCAGCTCCTGGACAGGGGATAATCAGCCCCAGCATTTT
TRBJ2-1 | NA | TRBD2 | TRBV30 | CASLRAGAGNEQFF | TGTGCCTCCCTCCGGGCGGGAGCCGGCAATGAGCAGTTCTTC
TRBJ2-7 | NA | TRBD2 | TRBV9 | CASSVGASGMYEQYF | TGTGCCAGCAGCGTAGGGGCTAGCGGGATGTACGAGCAGTACTTC
TRBJ2-3 | NA | TRBD2 | TRBV9 | CASSGGLAGSLDTQYF | TGTGCCAGCAGCGGAGGACTAGCGGGATCGTTAGATACGCAGTATTTT
TRBJ2-5 | NA | TRBD2 | TRBV19 | CASSIPGLASETQYF | TGTGCCAGTAGTATCCCGGGACTAGCTAGCGAGACCCAGTACTTC
TRBJ1-3 | NA | TRBD1 | TRBV6-5 | CASQSRTGTGNTIYF | TGTGCCAGCCAAAGTAGGACAGGGACTGGAAACACCATATATTTT
TRBJ2-5 | once | TRBD2 | TRBV11-3 | CASSLSGTSGAQETQYF | TGTGCCAGCAGCTTATCCGGGACTAGCGGGGCTCAAGAGACCCAGTACTTC
TRBJ2-1 | NA | NA | TRBV20-1 | CSASGARRAHNEQFF | TGCAGTGCTAGTGGGGCCCGGAGGGCACACAATGAGCAGTTCTTC
TRBJ1-1 | NA | NA | TRBV27 | CASTRGGGTEAFF | TGTGCCAGCACCCGCGGGGGAGGCACTGAAGCTTTCTTT
TRBJ2-1 | once | TRBD2 | TRBV27 | CASTPSGTYNEQFF | TGTGCCAGCACCCCTAGCGGGACCTACAATGAGCAGTTCTTC
TRBJ1-2 | NA | NA | TRBV29-1 | CSVGEGGTFYGYTF | TGCAGCGTTGGGGAGGGAGGCACTTTCTATGGCTACACCTTC
TRBJ1-1 | NA | NA | TRBV6-5 | CASSYFGRANTEAFF | TGTGCCAGCAGTTACTTTGGGAGGGCTAACACTGAAGCTTTCTTT
TRBJ2-4 | once | TRBD2 | TRBV28 | CASTHPEGLAGLRAKNIQYF | TGTGCCAGCACCCACCCGGAGGGACTAGCGGGATTGAGAGCCAAAAACATTCAGTACTTC
TRBJ2-1 | once | TRBD2 | TRBV15 | CATSRTGLAGVWANNEQFF | TGTGCCACCAGCAGAACAGGACTAGCGGGAGTGTGGGCCAACAATGAGCAGTTCTTC
TRBJ2-5 | NA | NA | TRBV7-9 | CASSLARPAGETQYF | TGTGCCAGCAGCTTAGCTAGGCCAGCGGGCGAGACCCAGTACTTC
TRBJ2-7 | NA | TRBD2 | TRBV5-6 | CASSFGGDEQYF | TGTGCCAGCAGCTTCGGGGGGGACGAGCAGTACTTC
TRBJ2-7 | few | NA | TRBV9 | CASSVGLGLYEQYF | TGTGCCAGCAGCGTAGGCCTGGGACTCTACGAGCAGTACTTC
TRBJ2-7 | NA | TRBD1 | TRBV20-1 | CSASDPTGLYYEQYF | TGCAGTGCTAGTGACCCGACAGGGTTATACTACGAGCAGTACTTC
TRBJ2-5 | NA | TRBD2 | TRBV7-3 | CASSPSGGETQYF | TGTGCCAGCAGCCCCTCGGGGGGAGAGACCCAGTACTTC
TRBJ1-5 | NA | NA | TRBV7-2 | CASSLMGTALNQPQHF | TGTGCCAGCAGCTTAATGGGCACCGCGCTGAATCAGCCCCAGCATTTT
TRBJ2-1 | NA | TRBD2 | TRBV9 | CASSVLLAGGDDEQFF | TGTGCCAGCAGCGTCTTACTAGCGGGAGGGGACGATGAGCAGTTCTTC
TRBJ2-7 | NA | NA | TRBV4-3 | CASSHTTDYIFGEQYF | TGCGCCAGCAGCCACACGACAGATTATATCTTTGGCGAGCAGTACTTC
TRBJ2-5 | NA | NA | TRBV9 | CASNRERETQYF | TGTGCCAGCAACCGGGAGAGGGAGACCCAGTACTTC
TRBJ1-1 | NA | NA | TRBV9 | CASREVTEAFF | TGTGCCAGCAGAGAGGTCACTGAAGCTTTCTTT
TRBJ2-3 | NA | NA | TRBV20-1 | CSASWAGTSDTQYF | TGCAGTGCTAGTTGGGCGGGCACCTCAGATACGCAGTATTTT
TRBJ1-2 | NA | NA | TRBV6-5 | CASSPGSYGYGYTF | TGTGCCAGCAGCCCCGGGAGTTACGGCTATGGCTACACCTTC
TRBJ1-5 | NA | NA | TRBV12-1 | CASSEHGDSNQPQHF | TGTGCCAGCAGCGAACACGGGGATAGCAATCAGCCCCAGCATTTT
TRBJ1-3 | NA | NA | TRBV19 | CASISRGNTIYF | TGTGCCAGTATCTCTAGGGGAAACACCATATATTTT
TRBJ1-1 | NA | NA | TRBV4-1 | CASSPGNTEAFF | TGCGCCAGCAGCCCGGGGAACACTGAAGCTTTCTTT
TRBJ1-5 | NA | NA | TRBV19 | CASSTTGNQPQHF | TGTGCCAGTAGTACTACAGGGAATCAGCCCCAGCATTTT
TRBJ1-5 | once | NA | TRBV21-1 | CASSKVWNRGYSNQPQHF | TGTGCCAGCAGCAAAGTATGGAACAGGGGGTATAGCAATCAGCCCCAGCATTTT
TRBJ2-7 | NA | NA | TRBV3-1/TRBV3-2 | CASSQGPSSYEQYF | TGTGCCAGCAGCCAAGGTCCCAGCTCCTACGAGCAGTACTTC
TRBJ1-3 | NA | NA | TRBV25-1 | CASSESGGISGNTIYF | TGTGCCAGCAGTGAATCTGGGGGCATATCTGGAAACACCATATATTTT
TRBJ2-5 | NA | TRBD2 | TRBV27 | CASSKGLAGVLTQYF | TGTGCCAGCAGTAAAGGACTAGCGGGAGTTTTGACCCAGTACTTC
TRBJ1-6 | NA | TRBD1 | TRBV9 | CASSEGQANSPLHF | TGTGCCAGCAGCGAGGGACAGGCTAATTCACCCCTCCACTTT